In this sample, the clone carrying this T cell receptor (beta chain) turned up a few times. Its matching antigen is unknown. These data originate in a study of T cells after yellow fever vaccination. As for the study in general: In the case of low-cell-number fractions, SMART-Seq v4 Ultra Low Input was used for preparation.

Broader study findings: In post-booster samples, most primary-vaccination clones reappeared (roughly 96% CD4, 88% CD8). Clonotypes shared by both compartments, CD4 and CD8, made up a small share.

CDR3 size: 16 residues. The germline CDR1 and CDR2 sequences are SGHRS and YFSETQ. V trimming: 4 bases; J trimming: 3 bases; junction bases outside the gene matches: 8. UMIs were added to TCR cDNA along with a universal primer site when it was made by 5'RACE template switching. TCRdb recomputed calls from the 5' RACE reads with MiXCR, one row per CDR3 protein. The data show hundreds of thousands of distinct CDR3 sequences, with approximately 15% seen just once and around 15% held by the top ten. This chain connects TRBV5-1 to TRBJ2-2, with 8 positions matching TRBD1. This TCR was sampled from a man between 25 and 39 years old who received the YFV17D yellow fever vaccine. The sample was PBMCs, taken on the day of the yellow fever booster vaccination. CDR3 in DNA: TGCGCCAGCAGCACCGGGACAGGCCGCGACACCGGGGAGCTGTTTTTT. This sequence encodes CASSTGTGRDTGELFF.